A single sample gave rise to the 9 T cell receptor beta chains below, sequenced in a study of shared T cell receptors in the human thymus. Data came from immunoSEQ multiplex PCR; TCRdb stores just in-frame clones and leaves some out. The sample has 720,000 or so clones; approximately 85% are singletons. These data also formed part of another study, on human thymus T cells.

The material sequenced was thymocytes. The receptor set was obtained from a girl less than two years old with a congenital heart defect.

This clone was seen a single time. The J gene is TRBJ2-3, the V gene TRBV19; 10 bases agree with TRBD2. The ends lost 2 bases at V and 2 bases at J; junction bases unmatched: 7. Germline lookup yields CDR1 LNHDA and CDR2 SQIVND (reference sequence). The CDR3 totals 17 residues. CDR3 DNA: TGTGCCAGTAGTATAAGCGGGGGGGGAAGATACACAGATACGCAGTATTTT. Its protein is CASSISGGGRYTDTQYF.

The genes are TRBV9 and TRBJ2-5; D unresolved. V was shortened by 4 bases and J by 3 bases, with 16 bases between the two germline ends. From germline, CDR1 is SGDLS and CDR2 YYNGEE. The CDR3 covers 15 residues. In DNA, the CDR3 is TGTGCCAGCAGCCCCTGCGGCGGTGCGAAAGAGACCCAGTACTTC. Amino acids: CASSPCGGAKETQYF.

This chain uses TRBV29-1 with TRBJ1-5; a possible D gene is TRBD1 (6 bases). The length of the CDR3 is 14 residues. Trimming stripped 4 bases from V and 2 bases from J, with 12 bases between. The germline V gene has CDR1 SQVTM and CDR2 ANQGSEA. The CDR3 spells CSVAWGQGNQPQHF. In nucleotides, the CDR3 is TGCAGCGTTGCCTGGGGACAAGGCAATCAGCCCCAGCATTTT.

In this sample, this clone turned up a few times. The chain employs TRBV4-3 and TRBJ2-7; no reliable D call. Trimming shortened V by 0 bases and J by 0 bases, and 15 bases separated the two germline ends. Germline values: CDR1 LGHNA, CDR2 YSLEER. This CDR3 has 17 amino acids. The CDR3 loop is CASSQEVWQVHSYEQYF. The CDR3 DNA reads TGCGCCAGCAGCCAAGAAGTGTGGCAGGTACACTCCTACGAGCAGTACTTC.

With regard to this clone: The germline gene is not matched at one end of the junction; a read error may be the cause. As DNA, the CDR3 is TGTGCCAGCAGCCTCGGGCGGAAGGGGCACTTC. This gives the protein CASSLGRKGHF. V usage is TRBV7-2 and J usage is TRBJ2-7; D perhaps matches TRBD1 (5 bases). Germline values: CDR1 SGHTA, CDR2 FQGNSA. This CDR3 spans 11 amino acids.

The CDR3 is CSAQDRRGTEAFF. In nucleotides, the CDR3 is TGCAGCGCTCAGGACAGGAGAGGGACTGAAGCTTTCTTT. V usage is TRBV29-1 and J usage is TRBJ1-1; 7 nucleotides agree with TRBD1. After removal of 7 bases from V and 5 bases from J, the junction contained 10 bases not matched to a gene. Germline CDR1 SQVTM, CDR2 ANQGSEA. This CDR3 has 13 residues.

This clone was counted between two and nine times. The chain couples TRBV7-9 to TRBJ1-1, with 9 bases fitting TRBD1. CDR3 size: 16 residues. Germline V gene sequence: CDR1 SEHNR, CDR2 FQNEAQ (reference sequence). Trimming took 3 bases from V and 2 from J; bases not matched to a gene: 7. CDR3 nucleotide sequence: TGTGCCAGCAGCTTTCTAGGACAGGGGCCAAACACTGAAGCTTTCTTT. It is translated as CASSFLGQGPNTEAFF.

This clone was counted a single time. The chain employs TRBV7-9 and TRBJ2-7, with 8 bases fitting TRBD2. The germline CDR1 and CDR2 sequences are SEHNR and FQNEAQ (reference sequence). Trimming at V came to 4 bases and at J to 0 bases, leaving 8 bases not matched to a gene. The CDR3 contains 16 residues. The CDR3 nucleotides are TGTGCCAGCAGCTCCGCCGTAGCGGGGAGCTCCTACGAGCAGTACTTC. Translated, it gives CASSSAVAGSSYEQYF. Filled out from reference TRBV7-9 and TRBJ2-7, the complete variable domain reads DTGVSQNPRHKITKRGQNVTFRCDPISEHNRLYWYRQTLGQGPEFLTYFQNEAQLEKSRLLSDRFSAERPKGSFSTLEIQRTEQGDSAMYLCASSSAVAGSSYEQYFGPGTRLTVT.

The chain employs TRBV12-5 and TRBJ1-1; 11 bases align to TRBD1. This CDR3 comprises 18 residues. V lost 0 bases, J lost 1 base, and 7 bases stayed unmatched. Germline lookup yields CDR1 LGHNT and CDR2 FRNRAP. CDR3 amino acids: CASGLVYRDRGTNTEAFF. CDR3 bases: TGTGCTAGTGGTTTGGTTTATAGGGACAGGGGGACGAACACTGAAGCTTTCTTT.